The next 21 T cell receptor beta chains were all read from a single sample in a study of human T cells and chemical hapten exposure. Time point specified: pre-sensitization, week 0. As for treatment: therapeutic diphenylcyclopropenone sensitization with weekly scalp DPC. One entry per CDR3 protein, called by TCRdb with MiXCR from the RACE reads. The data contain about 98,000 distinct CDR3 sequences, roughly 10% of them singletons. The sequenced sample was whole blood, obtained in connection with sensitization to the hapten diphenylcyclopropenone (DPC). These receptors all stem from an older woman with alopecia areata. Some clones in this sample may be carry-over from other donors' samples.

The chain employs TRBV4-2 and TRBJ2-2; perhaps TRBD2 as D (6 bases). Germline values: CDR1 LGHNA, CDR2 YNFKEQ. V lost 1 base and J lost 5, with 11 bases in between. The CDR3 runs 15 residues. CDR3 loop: CASSQVGGVTGELFF. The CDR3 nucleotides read TGTGCCAGCAGCCAAGTCGGCGGGGTTACCGGGGAGCTGTTTTTT.

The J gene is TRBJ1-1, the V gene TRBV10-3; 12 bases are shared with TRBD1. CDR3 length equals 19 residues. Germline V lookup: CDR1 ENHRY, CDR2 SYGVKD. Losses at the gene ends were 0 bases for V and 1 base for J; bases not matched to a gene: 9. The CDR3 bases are TGTGCCATCAGTGAGTCCCAGGGACAGGGGGCCGGGAAGAACACTGAAGCTTTCTTT. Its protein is CAISESQGQGAGKNTEAFF.

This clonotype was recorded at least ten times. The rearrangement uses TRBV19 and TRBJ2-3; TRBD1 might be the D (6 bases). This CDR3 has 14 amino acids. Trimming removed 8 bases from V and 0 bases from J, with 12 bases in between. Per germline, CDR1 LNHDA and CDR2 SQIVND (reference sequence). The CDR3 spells CASVNRASTDTQYF. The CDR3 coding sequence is TGTGCCAGTGTGAACAGGGCTAGCACAGATACGCAGTATTTT. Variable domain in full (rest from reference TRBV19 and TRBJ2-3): DGGITQSPKYLFRKEGQNVTLSCEQNLNHDAMYWYRQDPGQGLRLIYYSQIVNDFQKGDIAEGYSVSREKKESFPLTVTSAQKNPTAFYLCASVNRASTDTQYFGPGTRLTVL.

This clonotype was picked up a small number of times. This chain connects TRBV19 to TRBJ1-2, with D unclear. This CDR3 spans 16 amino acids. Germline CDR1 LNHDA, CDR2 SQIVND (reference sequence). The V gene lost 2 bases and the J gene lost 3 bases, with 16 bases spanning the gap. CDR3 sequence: CASSIPLSTRYYGYTF. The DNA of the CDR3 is TGTGCCAGTAGTATACCCCTCTCGACAAGATACTATGGCTACACCTTC.

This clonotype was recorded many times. CDR3 nucleotide sequence: TGCGCCAGCAGCCAAGTTGGGGGCACAGATACGCAGTATTTT. Its translation: CASSQVGGTDTQYF. This chain joins TRBV4-1 and TRBJ2-3; no firm D call. V lost 1 base to trimming and J lost 1 base, with 6 bases between them. The CDR3 consists of 14 residues. Germline V lookup: CDR1 MGHRA, CDR2 YSYEKL.

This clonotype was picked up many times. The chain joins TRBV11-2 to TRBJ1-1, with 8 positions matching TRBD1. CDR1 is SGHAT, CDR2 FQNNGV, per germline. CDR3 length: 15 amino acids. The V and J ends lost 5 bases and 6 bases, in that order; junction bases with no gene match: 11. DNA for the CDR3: TGTGCCAGCAGCATCCCCAGGGGGCAAAACGCTGAAGCTTTCTTT. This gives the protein CASSIPRGQNAEAFF.

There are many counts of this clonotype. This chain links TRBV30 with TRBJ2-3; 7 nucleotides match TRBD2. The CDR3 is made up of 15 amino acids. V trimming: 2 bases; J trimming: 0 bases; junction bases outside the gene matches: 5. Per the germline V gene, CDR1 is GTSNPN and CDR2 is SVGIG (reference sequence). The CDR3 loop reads CAWSPVAGSTDTQYF. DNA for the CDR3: TGTGCCTGGAGTCCCGTAGCGGGTAGCACAGATACGCAGTATTTT.

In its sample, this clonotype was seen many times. CDR3 loop: CSASGGVSLPSEQYF. CDR3 sequence (DNA): TGCAGTGCTAGCGGTGGGGTTTCGCTCCCCTCCGAGCAGTACTTC. This rearrangement joins TRBV20-1 to TRBJ2-7; no reliable D call. The CDR3 totals 15 residues. V lost 3 bases and J lost 6, with 21 bases in between. In germline, CDR1 is DFQATT, CDR2 SNEGSKA (reference sequence).

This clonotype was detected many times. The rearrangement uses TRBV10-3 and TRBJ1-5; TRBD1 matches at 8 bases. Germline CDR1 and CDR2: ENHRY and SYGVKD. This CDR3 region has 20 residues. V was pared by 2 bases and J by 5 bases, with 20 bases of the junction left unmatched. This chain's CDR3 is CAISESFGQGNSEVYQPQHF. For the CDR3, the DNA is TGTGCCATCAGTGAGAGCTTTGGACAGGGAAATTCGGAGGTCTATCAGCCCCAGCATTTT.

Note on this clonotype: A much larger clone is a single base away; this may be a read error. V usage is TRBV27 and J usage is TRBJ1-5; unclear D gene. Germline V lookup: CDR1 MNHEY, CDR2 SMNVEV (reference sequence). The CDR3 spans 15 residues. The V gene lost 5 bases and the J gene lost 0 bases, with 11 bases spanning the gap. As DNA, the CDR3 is TGTGCCAGCAGTATAACGGGCCCTAGCAATCAGCCCCAGCATTTT. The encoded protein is CASSITGPSNQPQHF.

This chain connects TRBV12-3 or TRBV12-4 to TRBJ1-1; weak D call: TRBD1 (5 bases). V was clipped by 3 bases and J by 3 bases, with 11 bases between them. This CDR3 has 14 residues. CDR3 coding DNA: TGTGCCAGCAGTTTGGGGGGGTGGCACACTGAAGCTTTCTTT. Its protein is CASSLGGWHTEAFF.

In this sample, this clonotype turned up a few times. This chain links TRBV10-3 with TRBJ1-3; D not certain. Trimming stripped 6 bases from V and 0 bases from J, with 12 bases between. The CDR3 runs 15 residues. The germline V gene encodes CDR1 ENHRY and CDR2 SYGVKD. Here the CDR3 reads CAIRSTGNSGNTIYF. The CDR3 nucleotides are TGTGCCATCAGATCCACGGGAAACTCTGGAAACACCATATATTTT.

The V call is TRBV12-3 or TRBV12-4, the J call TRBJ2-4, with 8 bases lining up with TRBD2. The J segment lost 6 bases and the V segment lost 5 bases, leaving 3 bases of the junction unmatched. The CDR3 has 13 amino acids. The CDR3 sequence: CASSSGTRNIQYF. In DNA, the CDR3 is TGTGCCAGCAGTAGTGGGACTAGAAACATTCAGTACTTC.

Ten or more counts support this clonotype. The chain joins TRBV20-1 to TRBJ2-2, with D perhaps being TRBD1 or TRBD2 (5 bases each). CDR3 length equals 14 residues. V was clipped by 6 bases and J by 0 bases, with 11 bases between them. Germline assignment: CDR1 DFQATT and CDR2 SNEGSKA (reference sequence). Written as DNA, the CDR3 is TGCAGTGCCCCGGGACCCGCGAACACCGGGGAGCTGTTTTTT. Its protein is CSAPGPANTGELFF.

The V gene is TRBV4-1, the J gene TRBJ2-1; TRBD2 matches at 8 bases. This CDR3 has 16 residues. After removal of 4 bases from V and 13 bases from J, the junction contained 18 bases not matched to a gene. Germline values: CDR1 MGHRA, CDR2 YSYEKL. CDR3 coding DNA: TGCGCCAGCAGCCCTAAAGCCCCGGGACTAGGGGACAAACAGTTCTTC. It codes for CASSPKAPGLGDKQFF.

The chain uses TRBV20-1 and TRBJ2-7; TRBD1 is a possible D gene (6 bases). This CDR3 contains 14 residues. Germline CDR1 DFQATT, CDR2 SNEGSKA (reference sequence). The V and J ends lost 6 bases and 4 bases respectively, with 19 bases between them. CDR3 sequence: CSATPPRGTYEQYF. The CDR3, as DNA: TGCAGTGCAACTCCCCCCAGGGGCACTTACGAGCAGTACTTC.

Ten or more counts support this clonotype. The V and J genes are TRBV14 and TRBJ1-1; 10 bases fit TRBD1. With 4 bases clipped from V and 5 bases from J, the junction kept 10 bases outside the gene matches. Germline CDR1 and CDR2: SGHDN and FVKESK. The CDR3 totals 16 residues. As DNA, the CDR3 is TGTGCCAGCAGCCGACGTTCTAGGACAGGGGGAACTGAAGCTTTCTTT. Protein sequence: CASSRRSRTGGTEAFF.

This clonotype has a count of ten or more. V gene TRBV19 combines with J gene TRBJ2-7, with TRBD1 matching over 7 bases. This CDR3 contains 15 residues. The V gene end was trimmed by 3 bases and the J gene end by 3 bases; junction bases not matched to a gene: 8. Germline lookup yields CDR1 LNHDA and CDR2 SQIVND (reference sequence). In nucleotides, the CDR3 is TGTGCCAGTAGTATGTACAGGGGATCGGGCTACGAGCAGTACTTC. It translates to CASSMYRGSGYEQYF.

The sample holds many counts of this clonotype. The CDR3 nucleotides read TGTGCCAGCACCGGACAGGGTAGAGGGTATGGCTACACCTTC. It codes for CASTGQGRGYGYTF. The genes are TRBV2 and TRBJ1-2, with 8 bases lining up with TRBD1. This CDR3 region has 14 residues. V lost 7 bases, J lost 5 bases, and 9 bases stayed unmatched. Looked up from germline, CDR1 is SNHLY and CDR2 is FYNNEI. Supplemented by reference TRBV2 and TRBJ1-2, the full variable domain reads EPEVTQTPSHQVTQMGQEVILRCVPISNHLYFYWYRQILGQKVEFLVSFYNNEISEKSEIFDDQFSVERPDGSNFTLKIRSTKLEDSAMYFCASTGQGRGYGYTFGSGTRLTVV.

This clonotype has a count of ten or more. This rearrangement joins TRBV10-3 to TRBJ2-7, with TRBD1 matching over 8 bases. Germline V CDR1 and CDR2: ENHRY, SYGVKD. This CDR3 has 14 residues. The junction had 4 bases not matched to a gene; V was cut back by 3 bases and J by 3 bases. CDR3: CAISDRGQGYEQYF. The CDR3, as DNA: TGTGCCATCAGTGACAGGGGGCAAGGCTACGAGCAGTACTTC.

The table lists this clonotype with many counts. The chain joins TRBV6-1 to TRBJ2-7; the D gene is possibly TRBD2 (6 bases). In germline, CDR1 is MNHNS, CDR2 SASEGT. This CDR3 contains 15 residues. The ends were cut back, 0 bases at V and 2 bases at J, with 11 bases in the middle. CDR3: CASSEAGGSPYEQYF. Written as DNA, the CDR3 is TGTGCCAGCAGTGAAGCGGGAGGATCCCCCTACGAGCAGTACTTC.